These T cell receptor beta chains were read from a single sample in a study of blood T cell repertoires in COVID-19. The method was immunoSEQ multiplex PCR; TCRdb's version includes in-frame clones alone and lacks a portion of them. Of hundreds of thousands of clones listed, 89% are singletons. Sequencing used peripheral blood. All receptors derive from a man aged 40-55 years with acute or convalescent COVID-19. Both conserved end residues are part of each CDR3. The D gene is left open where the match is weak. Clone sizes are given selectively: once, few, many, or a class where the clone is expanded.

j_call v_call d_call clone_size cdr3_nt cdr3_aa
TRBJ2-1 TRBV11-2 - - TGTGCCAGCAGCTTCCCCGGGACAAGTTACAATGAGCAGTTCTTC CASSFPGTSYNEQFF
TRBJ2-2 TRBV6-6 - once TGTGCCAGCATGTCCAGGACTAACACCGGGGAGCTGTTTTTT CASMSRTNTGELFF
TRBJ2-5 TRBV6-5 - - TGTGCCAGCAGTTACTCGATCGGCCAGGGGGAGACCCAGTACTTC CASSYSIGQGETQYF
TRBJ2-7 TRBV7-2 - - TGTGCCAGCAGCTTAGTCACCCAGGGCGCCTACGAGCAGTACTTC CASSLVTQGAYEQYF
TRBJ2-1 TRBV7-9 - - TGTGCCAGCAGCCCCGGAGGGGGCATCGGCAATGAGCAGTTCTTC CASSPGGGIGNEQFF
TRBJ1-1 TRBV15 - - TGTGCCACCAGCAGTACGGGACAGAACACTGAAGCTTTCTTT CATSSTGQNTEAFF
TRBJ1-6 TRBV4-2 TRBD1 - TGTGCCAGCAGCCAAGAGGGACAGGGTTATTCACCCCTCCACTTT CASSQEGQGYSPLHF
TRBJ2-3 TRBV18 - - TGTGCCAGCTCACTGACTACCCCGTCAGATACGCAGTATTTT CASSLTTPSDTQYF
TRBJ2-3 TRBV6-5 - - TGTGCCAGCAGTCTGGGCCCTTTGTACACAGATACGCAGTATTTT CASSLGPLYTDTQYF
TRBJ1-2 TRBV28 TRBD1 - TGTGCCAGCAGTTCCACACCGGGACAGGGCATCTATGGCTACACCTTC CASSSTPGQGIYGYTF
TRBJ1-2 TRBV2 - - TGTGCCAGCAGTGACAGTGATCGTGGCTACACCTTC CASSDSDRGYTF
TRBJ1-2 TRBV10-2 - - TGCGCCAGCAGGGATGACAGGAGCTATGGCTACACCTTC CASRDDRSYGYTF
TRBJ1-2 TRBV30 - once TGTGCCTGGAGTCTGGCAGAAGATACTGGCTACACCTTC CAWSLAEDTGYTF
TRBJ1-1 TRBV18 - - TGTGCCAGCTCACAAACCGGGTTGCGAGACACTGAAGCTTTCTTT CASSQTGLRDTEAFF
TRBJ1-1 TRBV6-5 - - TGTGCCAGCAGTAGGGGTACTGAAGCTTTCTTT CASSRGTEAFF
TRBJ1-4 TRBV5-1 TRBD1 - TGCGCCAGCAGCTTGGCCTCGGGACAGGGTTTTGAAAAACTGTTTTTT CASSLASGQGFEKLFF
TRBJ2-7 TRBV4-2 - - TGTGCCAGCAGCCAAGTGACTACAGCGGTCCCTTACGAGCAGTACTTC CASSQVTTAVPYEQYF
TRBJ2-2 TRBV6-5 TRBD1 - TGTGCCAGCAGCCCCGTGGGCAGGGGGACCGGGGAGCTGTTTTTT CASSPVGRGTGELFF